The 10 T cell receptor beta chains listed next were all sequenced from one sample in a study of blood T cell repertoires in COVID-19. Data came from immunoSEQ multiplex PCR; TCRdb stores just in-frame clones and leaves some out. The sample holds about 200,000 clones, approximately 78% seen once. What was sequenced was peripheral blood. The receptors shown here come from a woman older than 75 with acute or convalescent COVID-19.

The chain is built from TRBV18 and TRBJ1-4; possibly TRBD1 for D (5 bases). Deletions cut 1 base from V and 0 bases from J, with 9 bases between. CDR1 is KGHSH and CDR2 is LQKENI in the germline V gene. This CDR3 is 16 amino acids long. DNA for the CDR3: TGTGCCAGCTCACCACGGAGCAGGGCAACTAATGAAAAACTGTTTTTT. It yields the protein CASSPRSRATNEKLFF.

Only one count was recorded for this clone. The rearrangement uses TRBV6-2 or TRBV6-3 and TRBJ2-7, with a weak D call TRBD2 (6 bases). This CDR3 is built from 15 residues. In germline, CDR1 is MNHEY, CDR2 SVGEGT. V was trimmed by 2 bases and J by 2 bases, leaving 13 bases between them. For the CDR3, the DNA is TGTGCCAGCAGTTACGGCGGAGGGCTCGCCTACGAGCAGTACTTC. Its protein product is CASSYGGGLAYEQYF.

The gene calls are TRBV6-5 and TRBJ1-6, with 9 nucleotides matching TRBD1. Germline assignment: CDR1 MNHEY and CDR2 SVGAGI. The CDR3 loop spans 16 amino acids. The trim removed 4 bases at V and 8 bases at J, leaving 9 bases unmatched. This chain's CDR3 is CASSSLLRDRDSPLHF. For the CDR3, the DNA is TGTGCCAGCAGTTCTCTCCTCCGGGACAGGGATTCACCCCTCCACTTT.

This clone was seen only once. This CDR3 is also generated by other DNA sequences in the sample. The chain links TRBV27 to TRBJ2-1; 9 bases are shared with TRBD1. V trimming: 4 bases; J trimming: 1 base; junction bases outside the gene matches: 2. Germline loops: CDR1 MNHEY, CDR2 SMNVEV (reference sequence). The CDR3 totals 15 residues. The CDR3 sequence: CASSSGQGSYNEQFF. The CDR3 bases are TGTGCCAGCAGTTCAGGACAGGGGTCCTACAATGAGCAGTTCTTC.

This clone has a handful of counts. The chain employs TRBV7-8 and TRBJ1-1; TRBD1 might be the D (5 bases). This CDR3 is 16 amino acids long. Trimming shortened V by 6 bases and J by 1 base, and 18 bases separated the two germline ends. CDR1 SGHVS and CDR2 FQNEAQ come from the germline V gene. CDR3 loop: CASRPRRAQPNTEAFF. CDR3 bases: TGTGCCAGCAGGCCCCGCAGGGCACAACCGAACACTGAAGCTTTCTTT.

V usage is TRBV4-1 and J usage is TRBJ2-3, with a weak D call TRBD2 (5 bases). V was trimmed by 1 base and J by 8 bases, leaving 13 bases between them. The length of the CDR3 is 14 residues. Germline V gives CDR1 MGHRA, CDR2 YSYEKL. DNA of the CDR3: TGCGCCAGCAGCCAAGTTATGAGCGGCTCTACGCAGTATTTT. Its protein is CASSQVMSGSTQYF.

The sample holds one count of this clone. The gene calls are TRBV4-3 and TRBJ1-2; 7 bases fit TRBD1. Germline V gives CDR1 LGHNA, CDR2 YSLEER. Germline trimming cut 1 base from V and 8 bases from J; bases unmatched to any gene: 7. This CDR3 is built from 14 residues. As DNA, the CDR3 is TGCGCCAGCAGCCAAGTTTTTACAGGGGTAGGCTACACCTTC. Translated: CASSQVFTGVGYTF.

The V gene is TRBV12-3 or TRBV12-4, the J gene TRBJ1-5; 7 nucleotides match TRBD1. V trimming: 5 bases; J trimming: 6 bases; junction bases outside the gene matches: 4. The length of the CDR3 is 13 residues. This chain's CDR3 is CASSEGASQPQHF. The CDR3 region has the DNA TGTGCCAGCAGTGAGGGGGCTAGTCAGCCCCAGCATTTT.

V is TRBV19 and J is TRBJ1-1; 7 bases line up with TRBD1. V lost 5 bases and J lost 7; bases outside the gene matches: 4. Germline assignment: CDR1 LNHDA and CDR2 SQIVND (reference sequence). CDR3 length equals 12 residues. The CDR3 DNA is TGTGCCAGTAGTGGGGGGACAGTTGAAGCTTTCTTT. Protein: CASSGGTVEAFF.

The gene calls are TRBV19 and TRBJ1-2; 8 positions match TRBD1. Germline CDR1 and CDR2: LNHDA and SQIVND (reference sequence). The CDR3 is 14 residues long. V gave up 7 bases and J gave up 4 bases; unmatched junction bases: 8. The CDR3 loop is CASKPTGALYGYTF. The CDR3 DNA follows: TGTGCCAGTAAACCGACAGGGGCCCTCTATGGCTACACCTTC. Together with reference TRBV19 and TRBJ1-2, the CDR3 gives the full variable domain: DGGITQSPKYLFRKEGQNVTLSCEQNLNHDAMYWYRQDPGQGLRLIYYSQIVNDFQKGDIAEGYSVSREKKESFPLTVTSAQKNPTAFYLCASKPTGALYGYTFGSGTRLTVV.